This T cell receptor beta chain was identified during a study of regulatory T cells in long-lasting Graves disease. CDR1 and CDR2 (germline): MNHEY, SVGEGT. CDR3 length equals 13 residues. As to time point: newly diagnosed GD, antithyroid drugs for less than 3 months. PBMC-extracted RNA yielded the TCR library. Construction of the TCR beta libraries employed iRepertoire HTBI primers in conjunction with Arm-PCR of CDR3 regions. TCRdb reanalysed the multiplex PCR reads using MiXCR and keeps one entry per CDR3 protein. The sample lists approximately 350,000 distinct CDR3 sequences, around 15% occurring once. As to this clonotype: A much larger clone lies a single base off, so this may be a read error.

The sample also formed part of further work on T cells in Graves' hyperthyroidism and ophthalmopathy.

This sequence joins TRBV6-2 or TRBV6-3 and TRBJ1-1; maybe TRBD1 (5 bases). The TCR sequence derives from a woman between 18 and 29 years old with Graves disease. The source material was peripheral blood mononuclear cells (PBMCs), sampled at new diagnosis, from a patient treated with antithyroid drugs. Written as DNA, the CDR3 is TGTGCCAGCAGTCTCGATCCGGGACGCGGGGCTCTCTTT. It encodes CASSLDPGRGALF.